This paragraph covers one TCR beta chain sequence. The antigen remains unidentified. This specimen belongs to a study of tumor-infiltrating lymphocytes in primary liver carcinoma. Study summary: By surgical resection, the patients were treated for their primary liver carcinoma. Spanning 30 to 69 years of age, the patients were men and women. Findings and limits, study-wide: Lesser overlap characterized tumor-adjacent and tumor-blood pairs relative to tumor region pairs.

Researchers drew blood RNA from unsorted whole blood and extracted germline DNA as well. Starting material of 500 ng total RNA yielded TCR beta cDNA via a constant-region primer. ARM-PCR was slightly modified, and three nested multiplex PCR rounds with it gave rise to the TCR beta libraries. TCRdb processed the multiplex PCR reads anew with MiXCR; each CDR3 protein has one entry. The table has 180,000 or so distinct CDR3 sequences, about 55% seen once; the top ten hold 70% to 80%. The material sequenced was peripheral blood. The sequence was collected from a man between 40 and 49 years old with primary liver carcinoma and hepatitis B virus infection.

CDR3 coding DNA: TGTGCCAGCACTTTTTTAGGGCATGATACGCAGTATTTT. The encoded protein is CASTFLGHDTQYF. This rearrangement joins TRBV5-6 to TRBJ2-3; D call uncertain. V was trimmed by 6 bases and J by 6 bases, leaving 14 bases between them. The CDR3 sequence is 13 residues long. Germline CDR1 reads SGHDT; CDR2 reads YYEEEE.